The 23 T cell receptor beta chains in this list originate from one sample, sequenced in a study of blood T cells in healthy people across ages. The use of a sample-barcoded 5' primer and a J-beta primer mix characterized a second PCR of about 7 to 12 cycles. TCRdb reprocessed the 5' RACE reads via MiXCR and lists one record per CDR3 protein. The sample contains about 1.8 million distinct CDR3 sequences, about 50% of which appear only once. The sequencing input was blood. Receptor source: a woman aged 35 to 49 in good health.

This clonotype was seen just once. The CDR3 loop is CASSLRTGGPSYGYTF. The CDR3 DNA is TGTGCCAGCAGCCTTCGGACAGGGGGCCCATCCTATGGCTACACCTTC. The V and J genes are TRBV5-6 and TRBJ1-2, with 11 bases aligning to TRBD1. V gave up 4 bases and J gave up 4 bases; unmatched junction bases: 9. Looked up from germline, CDR1 is SGHDT and CDR2 is YYEEEE. This CDR3 region has 16 residues.

The chain carries TRBV7-2 and TRBJ2-3; D is undetermined. The CDR3 length is 15 residues. The V and J ends lost 7 bases and 0 bases respectively, with 14 bases between them. Germline V gives CDR1 SGHTA, CDR2 FQGNSA. The CDR3 nucleotides are TGTGCCAGCACCATGAGAAGGCTCAGCACAGATACGCAGTATTTT. Its protein is CASTMRRLSTDTQYF.

This clonotype was counted only a few times. The DNA for the CDR3 is TGTGCCAGCAGTTTGAAAACAGGGTCCCAGTACTTC. It yields the protein CASSLKTGSQYF. This rearrangement joins TRBV28 to TRBJ2-4, with D perhaps matching TRBD1 (6 bases). Germline V gives CDR1 MDHEN, CDR2 SYDVKM. The CDR3 runs to 12 residues. V lost 3 bases to trimming and J lost 13 bases, with 13 bases between them.

V and J are TRBV4-3 and TRBJ1-2; D is ambiguous. Germline CDR1 LGHNA, CDR2 YSLEER. V was shortened by 1 base and J by 4 bases, with 13 bases between the two germline ends. The CDR3 spans 15 residues. CDR3 amino acids: CASSQAEEGLYGYTF. CDR3 nucleotide sequence: TGCGCCAGCAGCCAAGCTGAGGAGGGTCTCTATGGCTACACCTTC.

This clonotype turned up a few times. The chain couples TRBV27 to TRBJ2-7, with 11 bases that match TRBD2. This CDR3 spans 17 amino acids. The V gene end was trimmed by 3 bases and the J gene end by 2 bases; junction bases not matched to a gene: 9. Germline-derived CDR1 and CDR2 are MNHEY and SMNVEV (reference sequence). The CDR3 sequence: CASSFIDASGGPYEQYF. DNA for the CDR3: TGTGCCAGCAGTTTTATCGACGCTAGCGGGGGGCCCTACGAGCAGTACTTC.

In regard to this clonotype: One end of the junction is discordant with germline, which a read error may explain. The chain couples TRBV2 to TRBJ2-7; 8 bases agree with TRBD1. The CDR3 covers 14 residues. Per the germline V gene, CDR1 is SNHLY and CDR2 is FYNNEI. CDR3 DNA sequence: TGTGCCAGCAGTGAATATCAGGGGGCGAGGGAGCGGTACTTC. It specifies CASSEYQGARERYF.

CDR3 loop: CASSLPTEGSETQYF. The CDR3 DNA sequence: TGTGCCAGCAGCCTCCCAACGGAGGGATCAGAGACCCAGTACTTC. V gene TRBV28 combines with J gene TRBJ2-5; tentatively, D is TRBD2 (6 bases). V gave up 6 bases and J gave up 4 bases, with 18 bases separating them. The CDR3 is made up of 15 amino acids. Germline V gene data show CDR1 as MDHEN and CDR2 as SYDVKM. Using reference TRBV28 and TRBJ2-5 for the parts outside the CDR3, the full variable domain is DVKVTQSSRYLVKRTGEKVFLECVQDMDHENMFWYRQDPGLGLRLIYFSYDVKMKEKGDIPEGYSVSREKKERFSLILESASTNQTSMYLCASSLPTEGSETQYFGPGTRLLVL.

The chain uses TRBV6-5 and TRBJ2-1; tentative D call: TRBD1 (6 bases). The length of the CDR3 is 15 residues. The V gene's germline CDR1 is MNHEY and CDR2 SVGAGI. V dropped 2 bases and J dropped 10 bases, with 18 bases sitting between them. The CDR3 loop is CASSYRQDWGAEQFF. The CDR3, as DNA: TGTGCCAGCAGTTACAGACAGGATTGGGGCGCCGAGCAGTTCTTC.

The rearrangement links TRBV4-1 to TRBJ2-7; no firm D call. Trimming removed 2 bases from V and 0 bases from J, with 14 bases in between. Germline V gene sequence: CDR1 MGHRA, CDR2 YSYEKL. The CDR3 is 16 residues long. CDR3 protein: CASSQTLDIYSYEQYF. CDR3 nucleotide sequence: TGCGCCAGCAGCCAAACCCTAGACATCTACTCCTACGAGCAGTACTTC.

The J gene is TRBJ2-3, the V gene TRBV27, with 9 positions matching TRBD1. The junction had 12 bases not matched to a gene; V was cut back by 6 bases and J by 5 bases. The length of the CDR3 is 16 residues. Germline V gene sequence: CDR1 MNHEY, CDR2 SMNVEV (reference sequence). The CDR3 DNA is TGTGCCAGCAGCCCAGGGAACAGGGGGCTGTTAGATACGCAGTATTTT. Amino acids: CASSPGNRGLLDTQYF.

This clonotype has a handful of counts. This chain uses TRBV20-1 with TRBJ1-6; a weak D match, TRBD1 (5 bases). The CDR3 runs 16 residues. Per the germline V gene, CDR1 is DFQATT and CDR2 is SNEGSKA (reference sequence). The ends were cut back, 2 bases at V and 9 bases at J, with 20 bases in the middle. CDR3 nucleotides: TGCAGTGCTAGAAATCCCCCTCAGGGTCTAGCTTCACCCCTCCACTTT. Protein: CSARNPPQGLASPLHF.

The chain links TRBV15 to TRBJ2-1, with D tentatively TRBD1 (7 bases). TRBJ2-7 matches the DNA end more closely, so the J call is doubtful. Per the germline V gene, CDR1 is LNHNV and CDR2 is YYDKDF (reference sequence). The CDR3 is made up of 14 amino acids. CDR3 sequence: CATGRDRGTYEQYF. CDR3 sequence (DNA): TGTGCCACCGGGCGGGACAGAGGAACCTACGAGCAGTACTTC.

At least ten counts were recorded for this clonotype. V gene TRBV7-2 combines with J gene TRBJ2-6; no clear D. The length of the CDR3 is 14 residues. CDR1 SGHTA and CDR2 FQGNSA come from the germline V gene. V shed 6 bases and J shed 4 bases, with 10 bases lying between them. This CDR3 reads CASRNNRGANVLTF. CDR3 nucleotides: TGTGCCAGCAGGAATAACCGGGGGGCCAACGTCCTGACTTTC.

The chain carries TRBV5-4 and TRBJ2-1; D ambiguous. Germline CDR1 reads SGHNT; CDR2 reads YYREEE (reference sequence). CDR3 length: 15 residues. The ends were cut back, 4 bases at V and 8 bases at J, with 19 bases in the middle. The CDR3, as DNA: TGTGCCAGCAGCCCGGACGGACCTTACAAGGATGAGCAGTTCTTC. Residues: CASSPDGPYKDEQFF.

This clonotype was counted a few times. The rearrangement links TRBV7-6 to TRBJ1-6; possible D gene TRBD1, 5 bases. Per germline, CDR1 SGHVS and CDR2 FNYEAQ. V was shortened by 1 base and J by 7 bases, with 11 bases between the two germline ends. The CDR3 runs to 15 residues. The CDR3 reads CASSLVPGLNSPLHF. The CDR3 DNA reads as TGTGCCAGCAGCTTAGTCCCGGGGCTCAATTCACCCCTCCACTTT.

This chain connects TRBV4-3 to TRBJ2-3; 10 bases align to TRBD2. Germline V gene data show CDR1 as LGHNA and CDR2 as YSLEER. The CDR3 runs 18 residues. After removal of 0 bases from V and 2 bases from J, the junction contained 8 bases not matched to a gene. The CDR3 here is CASSQDRSSGGPTDTQYF. The CDR3 nucleotides are TGCGCCAGCAGCCAAGATCGGAGTAGCGGGGGGCCCACAGATACGCAGTATTTT.

This chain links TRBV7-3 with TRBJ2-1; a possible D gene is TRBD2 (6 bases). CDR3 length: 18 amino acids. V lost 0 bases and J lost 0, with 15 bases in between. Germline V gene lookup returns CDR1 SGHTA and CDR2 FQGTGA. The CDR3 reads CASSLTASVVGSYNEQFF. The CDR3 nucleotides are TGTGCCAGCAGCTTAACGGCTAGCGTGGTAGGCTCCTACAATGAGCAGTTCTTC. Using reference TRBV7-3 and TRBJ2-1 for the parts outside the CDR3, the full variable domain is GAGVSQTPSNKVTEKGKYVELRCDPISGHTALYWYRQSLGQGPEFLIYFQGTGAADDSGLPNDRFFAVRPEGSVSTLKIQRTERGDSAVYLCASSLTASVVGSYNEQFFGPGTRLTVL.

There are a few counts of this clonotype. This chain connects TRBV24-1 to TRBJ1-2; no clear D. Trimming took off 3 bases at V and 6 bases at J, with 7 bases between the two ends. CDR3 length equals 12 residues. Germline assignment: CDR1 KGHDR and CDR2 SFDVKD. DNA for the CDR3: TGTGCCACCAGTGATAGGAGTGATGGCTACACCTTC. Residues: CATSDRSDGYTF.

This clonotype was detected a few times. V gene TRBV28 combines with J gene TRBJ2-4; D tentatively fits TRBD1 or TRBD2 (5 bases each). The end of the DNA aligns better with TRBJ2-7, so the J call may be wrong. The CDR3 extends over 13 amino acids. Germline CDR1 is MDHEN and CDR2 is SYDVKM. The DNA for the CDR3 is TGTGCCAGCAGTATGGGACCTACCTACGAGCAGTACTTC. Encoded protein: CASSMGPTYEQYF.

The V gene is TRBV29-1, the J gene TRBJ1-2; D is possibly TRBD1 (6 bases). Germline loops: CDR1 SQVTM, CDR2 ANQGSEA. V lost 7 bases to trimming and J lost 2 bases, with 17 bases between them. This CDR3 contains 14 residues. The CDR3 reads CSAVKDRSNYGYTF. The CDR3 nucleotides are TGCAGCGCCGTAAAGGACAGATCCAACTATGGCTACACCTTC.

CDR3 DNA sequence: TGTGCCAGCAGTTACGCAGGCTCTAGCACAGATACGCAGTATTTT. This sequence encodes CASSYAGSSTDTQYF. The V gene is TRBV6-2 or TRBV6-3, the J gene TRBJ2-3; D ambiguous. This CDR3 has 15 residues. CDR1 MNHEY and CDR2 SVGEGT come from the germline V gene. Deletions cut 2 bases from V and 0 bases from J, with 9 bases between.

CDR3 region: CSVQFGDQPQHF. The CDR3 coding sequence is TGCAGCGTTCAATTCGGGGACCAGCCCCAGCATTTT. The gene calls are TRBV29-1 and TRBJ1-5; weak D call: TRBD1 (5 bases). Germline lookup yields CDR1 SQVTM and CDR2 ANQGSEA. The CDR3 runs 12 residues. V was cut by 5 bases and J by 7 bases, with 12 bases left in between. Variable domain in full (rest from reference TRBV29-1 and TRBJ1-5): SAVISQKPSRDICQRGTSLTIQCQVDSQVTMMFWYRQQPGQSLTLIATANQGSEATYESGFVIDKFPISRPNLTFSTLTVSNMSPEDSSIYLCSVQFGDQPQHFGDGTRLSIL.

This clonotype showed up just once. The chain links TRBV4-3 to TRBJ2-1, with a weak D call TRBD2 (6 bases). Trimming shortened V by 1 base and J by 10 bases, and 17 bases separated the two germline ends. The CDR3 spans 15 residues. Germline-derived CDR1 and CDR2 are LGHNA and YSLEER. The CDR3 region is CASSQGPGTQVEQFF. The CDR3 DNA sequence: TGCGCCAGCAGCCAAGGACCCGGGACTCAAGTCGAGCAGTTCTTC.